The entry below describes one TCR beta chain. Its antigen is still unknown. This sample stems from a study of OX40 agonist ivuxolimab in advanced cancers. Turning to the study itself: In this cohort, patients received ivuxolimab, an agonistic anti-OX40 (CD134) antibody. Previous treatment with anti-PD-1, anti-PD-L1 or anti-CTLA-4 therapy was allowed; roughly 40% had received some. Findings and caveats of the study: At 0.1 to 3.0 mg/kg, clonal expansion of CD4+ and CD8+ blood T cells had occurred by week 6. Nonresponders included some who also had low normalized T-cell clonal expansion.

Method: immunoSEQ multiplex PCR; TCRdb's copy keeps in-frame clones and lacks some. In the table there are about 12,000 clones, approximately 80% of which are singletons. The CDR3 length is 12 residues. Germline CDR1 MDHEN, CDR2 SYDVKM. Trimming left V 0 bases short and J 7 bases short, with 4 bases between. The sequencing used CD4+ or CD8+ T cells sorted from blood, collected in a trial of the OX40 agonist ivuxolimab. This receptor was taken from an adult with an advanced solid tumor such as melanoma, head and neck, liver or kidney cancer. This rearrangement joins TRBV28 to TRBJ2-1; D gene uncertain. The DNA for the CDR3 is TGTGCCAGCAGTTTATGGGTAAATGAGCAGTTCTTC. Its protein product is CASSLWVNEQFF.